This T cell receptor (beta chain) came from a study of control samples from healthy donors and cancer patients. Deletions cut 9 bases from V and 2 bases from J, with 17 bases between. Germline V lookup: CDR1 LNHDA, CDR2 SQIVND (reference sequence). The CDR3 totals 16 residues. TCRdb's copy holds only in-frame clones and misses some; the assay was immunoSEQ multiplex PCR. The data hold roughly 58,000 clones, with about 87% observed a single time. J is TRBJ1-6 and V is TRBV19; D is unclear. The TCR sequence derives from a woman between 55 and 75 years old with lung cancer. The sample comprised PBMCs. The CDR3 DNA is TGTGCCAGCAGGAGTGGGGTTGATGCCTATAATTCACCCCTCCACTTT. Its protein is CASRSGVDAYNSPLHF.